This is a list of T cell receptor beta chains from one sample in a study of identical twins. Each CDR3 protein is one row after TCRdb ran MiXCR on the 5' RACE reads. Among roughly 490,000 distinct CDR3 sequences listed, roughly an eighth were seen once. These data were also filed under a second study, of yellow fever vaccine responses in identical twins.

The sequencing input was CD4+ T cells sorted from blood. The receptors come from a woman aged 18-29 years in good health. CDR3s include the opening cysteine and the closing phenylalanine or tryptophan. Each record gives: clone size, CDR3 length, J gene, D gene, V gene, CDR3 protein, CDR3 DNA. D genes are given only for firm matches. A row's size may be missing; if present it is once, few, many or a size class.

few	14	TRBJ2-3	NA	TRBV12-3/TRBV12-4	CASSLGTSPGTQYF	TGTGCCAGCAGTTTAGGTACTAGCCCCGGTACGCAGTATTTT
many	12	TRBJ2-7	TRBD1	TRBV12-3/TRBV12-4	CASQGQVYEQYF	TGTGCCAGCCAAGGACAGGTCTACGAGCAGTACTTC
few	16	TRBJ2-3	TRBD2	TRBV7-2	CASSPGLAAGTDTQYF	TGTGCCAGCAGCCCGGGACTAGCTGCGGGTACAGATACGCAGTATTTT
NA	12	TRBJ2-5	NA	TRBV3-1	CASSQVTGPPYF	TGTGCCAGCAGCCAAGTCACGGGACCCCCTTACTTC
NA	16	TRBJ2-1	TRBD2	TRBV7-3	CASSLTGTSGGEEQFF	TGTGCCAGCAGCTTAACCGGGACTAGCGGGGGGGAGGAGCAGTTCTTC
few	16	TRBJ2-3	TRBD2	TRBV3-1	CASSQKAGLGTDTQYF	TGTGCCAGCAGCCAAAAAGCGGGACTCGGGACAGATACGCAGTATTTT
NA	16	TRBJ2-3	TRBD1	TRBV14	CASSQDPGTVTDTQYF	TGTGCCAGCAGCCAAGACCCCGGGACAGTTACAGATACGCAGTATTTT
few	14	TRBJ2-6	TRBD1	TRBV5-5	CASSLQGVVNVLTF	TGTGCCAGCAGCTTACAGGGGGTAGTAAACGTCCTGACTTTC
many	16	TRBJ1-5	NA	TRBV9	CASRARTDDKHQPQHF	TGTGCCAGCAGAGCGAGGACGGACGACAAACATCAGCCCCAGCATTTT
many	14	TRBJ1-6	NA	TRBV7-3	CASAAGGDNSPLHF	TGTGCCAGTGCAGCGGGAGGTGATAATTCACCCCTCCACTTT
few	16	TRBJ2-6	NA	TRBV28	CASRPQGRAGANVLTF	TGTGCCAGCAGACCTCAGGGAAGAGCTGGGGCCAACGTCCTGACTTTC
many	14	TRBJ2-6	NA	TRBV5-1	CASSPGSGANVLTF	TGCGCCAGCAGCCCAGGGTCTGGGGCCAACGTCCTGACTTTC
NA	15	TRBJ2-2	NA	TRBV27	CASSLEQTNTGELFF	TGTGCCAGCAGTTTAGAACAGACGAACACCGGGGAGCTGTTTTTT
many	16	TRBJ2-5	TRBD1	TRBV12-3/TRBV12-4	CASSSEGAKYQETQYF	TGTGCCAGCAGTTCCGAGGGGGCCAAGTACCAAGAGACCCAGTACTTC
NA	15	TRBJ2-2	TRBD2	TRBV29-1	CSVGLAGAITGELFF	TGCAGCGTGGGACTAGCGGGGGCGATTACCGGGGAGCTGTTTTTT
NA	18	TRBJ1-6	NA	TRBV10-3	CAISGRDTKSSYNSPLHF	TGTGCCATCAGTGGCAGGGACACAAAGAGCTCCTATAATTCACCCCTCCACTTT
NA	15	TRBJ2-2	NA	TRBV5-1	CASRLQGLNTGELFF	TGCGCCAGCAGGCTGCAGGGGTTGAACACCGGGGAGCTGTTTTTT
NA	15	TRBJ1-1	NA	TRBV28	CASSGIRQGHGEAFF	TGTGCCAGCAGTGGTATTCGGCAGGGGCACGGTGAAGCTTTCTTT
few	15	TRBJ2-7	TRBD2	TRBV18	CASSPQLAGSYEQYF	TGTGCCAGCTCACCACAGCTAGCGGGGAGTTACGAGCAGTACTTC
NA	15	TRBJ2-1	NA	TRBV7-8	CASSLRLQGYNEQFF	TGTGCCAGCAGCTTAAGGCTGCAGGGTTACAATGAGCAGTTCTTC
NA	14	TRBJ1-5	TRBD1	TRBV6-1	CASRGQPDNQPQHF	TGTGCCAGCAGGGGACAGCCAGACAATCAGCCCCAGCATTTT
few	12	TRBJ2-5	NA	TRBV30	CAWSLGLETQYF	TGTGCCTGGAGTCTGGGACTGGAGACCCAGTACTTC
NA	13	TRBJ2-7	NA	TRBV20-1	CSAGPGRGYEQYF	TGCAGTGCTGGCCCCGGGCGTGGATACGAGCAGTACTTC
NA	12	TRBJ2-5	NA	TRBV6-5	CASSFVGETQYF	TGTGCCAGCAGTTTCGTGGGGGAGACCCAGTACTTC
few	15	TRBJ2-3	NA	TRBV20-1	CSALSSVERVDTQYF	TGCAGTGCCCTATCTAGCGTGGAGCGGGTAGATACGCAGTATTTT
few	14	TRBJ2-1	TRBD2	TRBV20-1	CSASLADPYNEQFF	TGCAGTGCTAGTCTAGCGGACCCTTACAATGAGCAGTTCTTC
NA	15	TRBJ2-3	NA	TRBV12-2	CASRPPGGKPDTQYF	TGTGCAAGTCGCCCCCCTGGCGGGAAGCCAGATACGCAGTATTTT
few	11	TRBJ2-7	NA	TRBV30	CAWSEGQSKYF	TGTGCCTGGAGTGAAGGCCAGTCCAAGTACTTC
NA	16	TRBJ2-4	NA	TRBV12-3/TRBV12-4	CASSLKGFTGKNIQYF	TGTGCCAGCAGTTTAAAGGGGTTTACCGGCAAAAACATTCAGTACTTC
few	12	TRBJ2-2	TRBD1	TRBV6-5	CAVHRGTGELFF	TGTGCCGTCCACAGGGGCACCGGGGAGCTGTTTTTT
NA	13	TRBJ2-5	NA	TRBV20-1	CSASFRGRETQYF	TGCAGTGCTAGTTTCAGGGGACGGGAGACCCAGTACTTC
NA	14	TRBJ2-7	NA	TRBV28	CASSPPHDGGEQYF	TGTGCCAGCAGCCCGCCGCACGACGGGGGCGAGCAGTACTTC
few	13	TRBJ1-4	TRBD1	TRBV11-2	CASSPGQPEKLFF	TGTGCCAGCAGCCCGGGACAGCCGGAAAAACTGTTTTTT
many	16	TRBJ2-7	NA	TRBV20-1	CSAITLDSATSYEQYF	TGCAGTGCTATTACCTTAGACAGCGCCACCTCCTACGAGCAGTACTTC
NA	15	TRBJ2-6	NA	TRBV19	CASSMIGSGANVLTF	TGTGCCAGTAGTATGATCGGGTCAGGGGCCAACGTCCTGACTTTC
NA	13	TRBJ1-2	NA	TRBV5-5	CASRERGLHGYTF	TGTGCCAGCAGGGAGAGGGGCTTGCATGGCTACACCTTC
few	13	TRBJ1-1	TRBD1	TRBV11-2	CASSSDRTGEAFF	TGTGCCAGCAGCTCGGACAGGACGGGCGAAGCTTTCTTT
NA	13	TRBJ2-7	NA	TRBV6-6	CASTDGGYGEQYF	TGTGCCAGCACCGACGGGGGCTACGGCGAGCAGTACTTC
NA	15	TRBJ2-3	NA	TRBV20-1	CSADLHGGITDTQYF	TGCAGTGCCGATCTTCATGGGGGCATAACAGATACGCAGTATTTT
NA	15	TRBJ2-3	NA	TRBV13	CASRHTKTGTDTQYF	TGTGCCAGCAGACATACCAAGACAGGCACAGATACGCAGTATTTT
many	15	TRBJ2-1	TRBD1	TRBV12-3/TRBV12-4	CASSLTGVSYNEQFF	TGTGCCAGCAGTTTGACAGGGGTTTCCTACAATGAGCAGTTCTTC
NA	15	TRBJ2-5	NA	TRBV7-9	CASSSGGQGQETQYF	TGTGCCAGCAGCTCTGGGGGGCAGGGGCAAGAGACCCAGTACTTC
NA	14	TRBJ2-7	NA	TRBV6-1	CASPRARDSYEQYF	TGTGCCAGCCCCCGGGCGAGGGACTCCTACGAGCAGTACTTC
once	14	TRBJ2-1	TRBD1	TRBV20-1	CSASGDRGDNEQFF	TGCAGTGCCTCAGGGGACAGGGGAGACAATGAGCAGTTCTTC
NA	16	TRBJ2-2	NA	TRBV29-1	CSAPTPGPQGGGELFF	TGCAGCGCCCCAACTCCGGGGCCCCAGGGGGGCGGGGAGCTGTTTTTT
few	15	TRBJ2-3	TRBD2	TRBV2	CATLRLDGRPDTQYF	TGTGCCACCCTTCGGTTGGACGGGAGGCCAGATACGCAGTATTTT
NA	14	TRBJ1-1	NA	TRBV9	CASSVVSENTEAFF	TGTGCCAGCAGCGTAGTTTCTGAGAACACTGAAGCTTTCTTT
NA	12	TRBJ2-7	NA	TRBV20-1	CSARGLAYEQYF	TGCAGTGCTAGAGGATTAGCCTACGAGCAGTACTTC
NA	14	TRBJ2-1	NA	TRBV7-9	CASSLVISQGEQFF	TGTGCCAGCAGCTTAGTTATTAGCCAAGGAGAGCAGTTCTTC
many	12	TRBJ2-7	NA	TRBV29-1	CSVQAGVNEQYF	TGCAGCGTCCAAGCAGGGGTTAACGAGCAGTACTTC
few	19	TRBJ2-3	NA	TRBV5-1	CASSLGLVKRLASTDTQYF	TGCGCCAGCAGCTTGGGACTAGTAAAGAGATTGGCTAGCACAGATACGCAGTATTTT
once	15	TRBJ2-7	TRBD2	TRBV6-2/TRBV6-3	CASSLRTSGLYEQYF	TGTGCCAGCAGTCTGAGGACTAGCGGCTTATACGAGCAGTACTTC
many	14	TRBJ1-6	NA	TRBV25-1	CASRGTGLNSPLHF	TGTGCCAGCAGGGGAACAGGGTTGAATTCACCCCTCCACTTT
NA	17	TRBJ1-1	NA	TRBV9	CASSVGLGGGQNTEAFF	TGTGCCAGCAGCGTAGGCCTGGGGGGAGGACAGAACACTGAAGCTTTCTTT
NA	13	TRBJ1-6	NA	TRBV20-1	CSASRLTLDSLNF	TGCAGTGCTAGTAGGTTGACGTTGGACAGCTTAAACTTT